This T cell receptor beta chain appears in the sequencing data of a study of OX40 agonist ivuxolimab in advanced cancers. For context, the study as a whole: The costimulatory receptor OX40 (CD134) was targeted by ivuxolimab, a fully human IgG2 agonistic monoclonal antibody. Intravenous ivuxolimab was administered to patients every 2 weeks at six dose levels: 0.01, 0.1, 0.3, 1.5, 3 and 10 mg/kg. Among the approximately 50 dose-escalation patients, about 19 had hepatocellular carcinoma, approximately 15 melanoma, 9 renal cell carcinoma and 9 head and neck cancer. The dose-escalation cohort was around 83% male with a mean age of about 60 years, ranging from roughly 23 to 90. Prior anti-PD-1, anti-PD-L1 or anti-CTLA-4 therapy was permitted, and 30% to 50% of dose-escalation patients had received checkpoint inhibitors. Partial responses occurred in three dose-escalation patients: two with cutaneous melanoma and one with hepatocellular carcinoma. Peripheral TCRbeta sequencing was intended to test whether TCR sequence diversity was altered and clonal T-cell expansion was caused by ivuxolimab. The paper reports the monotherapy dose-escalation portion (N of about 50 patients) of the phase I ivuxolimab trial.

With regard to this clone: The antigen this receptor binds is unknown. Within one base of it there is no much larger clone, and no base qualities were kept.

Genomic DNA was isolated from the sorted cells so that the TCRbeta CDR3 region could be sequenced. The immunoSEQ Assay was used for sequencing of TCRbeta CDR3 regions. TCRdb stores this immuneACCESS table with in-frame sequences only. Part of the clones is absent; in the studies checked, under half of the shortfall reflects unresolved V genes, and no reason is known for the rest. This sample is represented by 65,000 or so clones; roughly 90% of them were singletons. The ten largest clones capture approximately 5.4% of the sample. Patients with autoimmune disease history or receiving systemic immunosuppression were excluded from the trial. Peripheral blood for TCR sequencing was collected from all dose cohorts at baseline, on cycle 4 day 1, and on cycle 7 day 1. Samples were obtained from an open-label, multicenter, first-in-human phase I dose-escalation trial of ivuxolimab. The trial enrolled adults with locally advanced or metastatic head and neck squamous cell, hepatocellular, melanoma or renal cell carcinoma. CD4+ and CD8+ T cells were sorted separately from peripheral blood before TCR sequencing.

Broad study findings and their caveats: Antigen specificity was not determined for the clonally expanded peripheral T cells. After ivuxolimab, more expanded clones were found on average in CD8+ T cells than in CD4+ T cells. Low levels of normalized T-cell clonal expansion were also seen in some patients who did not respond. In the 0.1-3.0 mg/kg groups, partial responders were among the patients with the lowest normalized peripheral clonal expansion, particularly in CD8+ T cells. At doses of 0.1 to 3.0 mg/kg, clonal expansion of both CD4+ and CD8+ T cells in blood was seen between baseline and week 6.

The source material was CD4+ or CD8+ T cells sorted from blood, sampled in a trial of the OX40 agonist ivuxolimab. The TCR comes from an adult with an advanced solid tumor such as melanoma, head and neck, liver or kidney cancer.

The nucleotide sequence reads TGTGCCAGTAGTTCAGCGGGGGCGTCGGGAAACACCATATATTTT. It is translated as CASSSAGASGNTIYF. The receptor chain draws on TRBV19 and TRBJ1-3; a tentative D call is TRBD1 (6 bases match). From the cysteine up to the phenylalanine, the CDR3 has a length of 15 residues. Kept here is only the CDR3 DNA, which spans 45 bases and is read in frame from base 1. The germline V gene (reference sequence) gives CDR1 as LNHDA and CDR2 as SQIVND. V lost 5 bases and J lost 4 bases; the stretch between them is 15 bases long. The full variable domain, completed from the reference TRBV19 and TRBJ1-3 proteins outside the CDR3, reads DGGITQSPKYLFRKEGQNVTLSCEQNLNHDAMYWYRQDPGQGLRLIYYSQIVNDFQKGDIAEGYSVSREKKESFPLTVTSAQKNPTAFYLCASSSAGASGNTIYFGEGSWLTVV.